These 32 T cell receptor beta chains came from one sample sequenced in a study of early T cells in non-severe SARS-CoV-2 infection. TCRdb re-derived calls from the 5' RACE reads in MiXCR, one entry per CDR3 protein. The sample contains around 39,000 distinct CDR3 sequences, approximately 7.2% of which appear only once. The sequencing used whole blood, collected at baseline. The receptors derive from an adult who was a healthcare worker with PCR-confirmed SARS-CoV-2 infection or an uninfected control (not recorded which).

The chain recombines TRBV12-3 or TRBV12-4 with TRBJ1-1; D is ambiguous. There are 13 residues in the CDR3. V lost 3 bases, J lost 2 bases, and 7 bases lay in between. CDR3: CASSFWGNTEAFF. The CDR3 DNA sequence: TGTGCCAGCAGTTTCTGGGGAAACACTGAAGCTTTCTTT.

This clonotype has at least ten counts. The genes are TRBV11-1 and TRBJ2-2, with D perhaps TRBD2 (6 bases). Per germline, CDR1 SGHAT and CDR2 FQDESV (reference sequence). Trimming stripped 1 base from V and 6 bases from J, with 12 bases between. This CDR3 has 15 residues. CDR3 nucleotide sequence: TGTGCCAGCAGCTTAGGGCGGGGCCCTGCCGGGGAGCTGTTTTTT. As protein: CASSLGRGPAGELFF.

This clonotype was detected ten times or more. The J gene is TRBJ2-1, the V gene TRBV20-1, with 7 bases that match TRBD1. Per germline, CDR1 DFQATT and CDR2 SNEGSKA (reference sequence). The V and J ends lost 5 bases and 0 bases, in that order; junction bases with no gene match: 7. This CDR3 has 15 residues. The CDR3: CSASGGPLSYNEQFF. CDR3 DNA sequence: TGCAGTGCTTCAGGGGGTCCGCTCTCCTACAATGAGCAGTTCTTC.

The chain is built from TRBV11-2 and TRBJ2-3, with no clear D. Germline lookup yields CDR1 SGHAT and CDR2 FQNNGV. There are 15 residues in the CDR3. Trimming took off 7 bases at V and 2 bases at J, with 16 bases between the two ends. The CDR3 here is CASTEVARTTDTQYF. For the CDR3, the DNA is TGTGCCAGCACCGAGGTGGCACGGACCACAGATACGCAGTATTTT.

V usage is TRBV6-5 and J usage is TRBJ1-1, with D maybe TRBD1 (5 bases). V was clipped by 0 bases and J by 8 bases, with 10 bases between them. In germline, CDR1 is MNHEY, CDR2 SVGAGI. This CDR3 is 13 amino acids long. The CDR3 bases are TGTGCCAGCAGTTACTCGGGGGGAGGCGAAGCTTTCTTT. Encoded protein: CASSYSGGGEAFF.

The chain has TRBV7-2 and TRBJ1-5; D is unclear. The V gene's germline CDR1 is SGHTA and CDR2 FQGNSA. This CDR3 has 13 residues. Trimming stripped 1 base from V and 0 bases from J, with 1 base between. CDR3 region: CASSLVSNQPQHF. CDR3 in DNA: TGTGCCAGCAGCTTAGTTAGCAATCAGCCCCAGCATTTT. The complete variable domain, with remaining parts taken from reference TRBV7-2 and TRBJ1-5, reads GAGVSQSPSNKVTEKGKDVELRCDPISGHTALYWYRQSLGQGLEFLIYFQGNSAPDKSGLPSDRFSAERTGGSVSTLTIQRTQQEDSAVYLCASSLVSNQPQHFGDGTRLSIL.

The chain employs TRBV18 and TRBJ1-1; D unresolved. The CDR3 is 14 amino acids. The germline V and J ends were trimmed by 2 bases and 2 bases, with 9 bases remaining between them. CDR1 is KGHSH, CDR2 LQKENI, per germline. The CDR3 sequence: CASSPVEGNTEAFF. CDR3 coding DNA: TGTGCCAGCTCACCAGTTGAGGGAAACACTGAAGCTTTCTTT.

This clonotype was detected many times. This rearrangement joins TRBV13 to TRBJ1-1; D remains ambiguous. The V gene's germline CDR1 is PRHDT and CDR2 FYEKMQ (reference sequence). The germline V and J ends were trimmed by 5 bases and 1 base, with 11 bases remaining between them. This CDR3 is built from 14 residues. The CDR3 here is CASSPARENTEAFF. CDR3 nucleotides: TGTGCCAGCAGCCCTGCTCGAGAGAACACTGAAGCTTTCTTT.

This clonotype was seen a handful of times. For the CDR3, the DNA is TGTGCCAGCAGTGAATCCCTGAGCTACGAGCAGTACTTC. As protein: CASSESLSYEQYF. The chain carries TRBV6-1 and TRBJ2-7; D call uncertain. Germline V gene sequence: CDR1 MNHNS, CDR2 SASEGT. V lost 2 bases to trimming and J lost 3 bases, with 8 bases between them. CDR3 size: 13 residues.

This clonotype was counted ten times or more. This chain joins TRBV19 and TRBJ2-7; D might be TRBD1 (6 bases). This CDR3 comprises 14 residues. CDR1 and CDR2 from the germline V gene are LNHDA and SQIVND (reference sequence). V lost 5 bases to trimming and J lost 2 bases, with 13 bases between them. Here the CDR3 DNA reads TGTGCCAGTAGTTCGGACAGTGCCACCTACGAGCAGTACTTC. This encodes CASSSDSATYEQYF.

This clonotype was counted at least ten times. This chain links TRBV20-1 with TRBJ2-7; D remains unclear. Trimming shortened V by 1 base and J by 4 bases, and 11 bases separated the two germline ends. CDR1 is DFQATT, CDR2 SNEGSKA, per germline (reference sequence). CDR3 length: 13 residues. The CDR3 DNA is TGCAGTGCTAGAGGTCGTCCGGAATACGAGCAGTACTTC. Translating gives CSARGRPEYEQYF.

CDR3 coding DNA: TGTGCCATCAGTGAGACAGGGGGCAATCAGCCCCAGCATTTT. It is translated as CAISETGGNQPQHF. This rearrangement joins TRBV10-3 to TRBJ1-5; 7 bases are shared with TRBD1. The CDR3 runs 14 residues. Germline CDR1 is ENHRY and CDR2 is SYGVKD. J lost 2 bases, V lost 2 bases, and 0 bases had no gene match.

This clonotype was found many times. This chain uses TRBV20-1 with TRBJ1-5; D remains ambiguous. There are 15 residues in the CDR3. With 0 bases removed from V and 0 bases from J, the gap between germline ends came to 9 bases. From germline, CDR1 is DFQATT and CDR2 SNEGSKA (reference sequence). The CDR3 DNA follows: TGCAGTGCTAGAGATGGTGTCTATAGCAATCAGCCCCAGCATTTT. It is translated as CSARDGVYSNQPQHF.

This clonotype was recorded many times. The V call is TRBV20-1, the J call TRBJ1-1; D is ambiguous. CDR3 length: 11 amino acids. The ends were cut back, 4 bases at V and 7 bases at J, with 10 bases in the middle. Germline CDR1 DFQATT, CDR2 SNEGSKA (reference sequence). The CDR3 DNA reads TGCAGTGCTAAAGGTCCCCTTGAAGCTTTCTTT. It translates to CSAKGPLEAFF.

This clonotype came up once. The chain is built from TRBV27 and TRBJ2-7, with TRBD1 matching 7 bases. V lost 5 bases, J lost 3 bases, and 10 bases stayed unmatched. The CDR3 runs 15 residues. Germline V gene lookup returns CDR1 MNHEY and CDR2 SMNVEV (reference sequence). Here the CDR3 DNA reads TGTGCCAGCAGTCCCAATTCCGGGACAGACTACGAGCAGTACTTC. Protein product: CASSPNSGTDYEQYF.

The chain uses TRBV15 and TRBJ2-7; 9 bases are shared with TRBD1. V gave up 0 bases and J gave up 6 bases; unmatched junction bases: 6. CDR3 length: 15 residues. In germline, CDR1 is LNHNV, CDR2 YYDKDF (reference sequence). The CDR3 coding sequence is TGTGCCACCAGCAGAGATCGGGGACAGGGATCCGAGCAGTACTTC. It codes for CATSRDRGQGSEQYF.

A few counts support this clonotype. The chain has TRBV6-5 and TRBJ2-2; D may be TRBD2 (5 bases). CDR1 MNHEY and CDR2 SVGAGI come from the germline V gene. Trimming shortened V by 5 bases and J by 9 bases, and 16 bases separated the two germline ends. The CDR3 loop spans 14 amino acids. CDR3 loop: CASSPGFGVRELFF. The CDR3 DNA follows: TGTGCCAGCAGTCCTGGGTTCGGGGTACGGGAGCTGTTTTTT.

This clonotype was detected ten times or more. The chain carries TRBV20-1 and TRBJ2-7; 9 bases fit TRBD2. Trimming removed 3 bases from V and 2 bases from J; junction bases left unmatched: 8. CDR1 is DFQATT, CDR2 SNEGSKA, per germline (reference sequence). The CDR3 is made up of 15 amino acids. CDR3 DNA: TGCAGTGCTAGTTGGTTAGCGGGGGCAACCTACGAGCAGTACTTC. It yields the protein CSASWLAGATYEQYF.

This clonotype was seen at least ten times. V usage is TRBV7-9 and J usage is TRBJ2-3; TRBD2 matches at 7 bases. The V segment lost 1 base and the J segment 0 bases; nucleotides outside the gene matches: 1. The germline V gene has CDR1 SEHNR and CDR2 FQNEAQ (reference sequence). This CDR3 contains 15 residues. The CDR3 reads CASSLVSGSTDTQYF. The CDR3 region has the DNA TGTGCCAGCAGCTTAGTTAGCGGGAGCACAGATACGCAGTATTTT.

At least ten counts were recorded for this clonotype. This sequence joins TRBV29-1 and TRBJ2-7, with D possibly matching TRBD2 (5 bases). From germline, CDR1 is SQVTM and CDR2 ANQGSEA. Trimming cost V 4 bases and J 6 bases, with 7 bases left between them. This CDR3 region has 10 residues. This chain's CDR3 is CSVGGSEQYF. The CDR3, as DNA: TGCAGCGTTGGTGGGAGCGAGCAGTACTTC.

In this sample, this clonotype turned up a few times. The CDR3 region has the DNA TGCGCCAGCAGCTTGTCTGGGGGGAACTACGAGCAGTACTTC. Residues: CASSLSGGNYEQYF. The chain uses TRBV5-1 and TRBJ2-7, with a weak D call TRBD2 (6 bases). V was shortened by 1 base and J by 3 bases, with 11 bases between the two germline ends. The CDR3 is 14 residues long. The germline V gene encodes CDR1 SGHRS and CDR2 YFSETQ. Based on the CDR3 plus reference TRBV5-1 and TRBJ2-7, the full variable domain is KAGVTQTPRYLIKTRGQQVTLSCSPISGHRSVSWYQQTPGQGLQFLFEYFSETQRNKGNFPGRFSGRQFSNSRSEMNVSTLELGDSALYLCASSLSGGNYEQYFGPGTRLTVT.

The V gene is TRBV28, the J gene TRBJ2-1; no clear D gene. V lost 7 bases and J lost 1, with 11 bases in between. Germline V gene lookup returns CDR1 MDHEN and CDR2 SYDVKM. CDR3 length: 14 amino acids. CDR3: CASTFGESYNEQFF. The CDR3 DNA reads TGTGCCAGCACGTTTGGGGAATCCTACAATGAGCAGTTCTTC.

This clonotype has a handful of counts. This chain connects TRBV7-6 to TRBJ2-2, with TRBD1 matching 7 bases. CDR3 length equals 17 residues. CDR1 and CDR2 (germline): SGHVS, FNYEAQ. J lost 1 base, V lost 5 bases, and 10 bases had no gene match. The CDR3 coding sequence is TGTGCCAGCAGCGACCTGACAGGGCGCGAGAACACCGGGGAGCTGTTTTTT. Its translation is CASSDLTGRENTGELFF.

By proportion, this clonotype is medium-sized. The V gene is TRBV5-4, the J gene TRBJ2-7; 8 positions agree with TRBD2. With V trimmed by 2 bases and J by 4 bases, 8 bases remained unmatched. Germline assignment: CDR1 SGHNT and CDR2 YYREEE (reference sequence). The CDR3 contains 15 residues. The CDR3 region is CASSFFGGAPYEQYF. CDR3 in DNA: TGTGCCAGCAGCTTTTTCGGGGGGGCCCCTTACGAGCAGTACTTC.

This clonotype has more than one count but fewer than ten. This sequence joins TRBV14 and TRBJ2-1; D may be TRBD1 or TRBD2 (5 bases each). The CDR3 loop spans 15 amino acids. The V end lost 2 bases, the J end lost 2 bases, and 10 bases lay between the germline ends. The V gene's germline CDR1 is SGHDN and CDR2 FVKESK. The CDR3 nucleotides read TGTGCCAGCAGCCAACTTCGGGGCACCTACAATGAGCAGTTCTTC. Residues: CASSQLRGTYNEQFF.

This clonotype has only a few counts. The CDR3 DNA follows: TGTGCCAGCAGCGCCGGGACTCCTACGTACGAGCAGTACTTC. Its protein is CASSAGTPTYEQYF. The chain recombines TRBV2 with TRBJ2-7; tentatively, D is TRBD2 (6 bases). CDR3 size: 14 residues. With 6 bases removed from V and 4 bases from J, the gap between germline ends came to 16 bases. From germline, CDR1 is SNHLY and CDR2 FYNNEI.

This clonotype has only a few counts. The chain carries TRBV3-1 and TRBJ2-5; 10 bases align to TRBD2. J lost 4 bases, V lost 1 base, and 3 bases had no gene match. Germline V gene lookup returns CDR1 LGHDT and CDR2 YNNKEL (reference sequence). The CDR3 totals 15 residues. CDR3 DNA sequence: TGTGCCAGCAGCCAAGGTCCTAGCGGGGGAGAGACCCAGTACTTC. Translated: CASSQGPSGGETQYF.

This clonotype was detected many times. The chain links TRBV29-1 to TRBJ2-5; D perhaps matches TRBD2 (6 bases). The CDR3 has 16 residues. Trimming removed 4 bases from V and 2 bases from J, with 20 bases in between. From germline, CDR1 is SQVTM and CDR2 ANQGSEA. The CDR3 here is CSVGGGSGLGQETQYF. The CDR3 DNA is TGCAGCGTTGGAGGCGGATCGGGACTCGGTCAAGAGACCCAGTACTTC.

This chain links TRBV28 with TRBJ2-3; TRBD1 matches at 8 bases. The CDR3 sequence is 15 residues long. V lost 5 bases, J lost 2 bases, and 6 bases stayed unmatched. Germline CDR1 and CDR2: MDHEN and SYDVKM. This CDR3 reads CASSKGQENTDTQYF. The DNA of the CDR3 is TGTGCCAGCAGTAAGGGACAGGAGAACACAGATACGCAGTATTTT.

This clonotype was found a few times. V gene TRBV29-1 combines with J gene TRBJ2-1; D is uncertain. This CDR3 is 12 amino acids long. Germline V gene lookup returns CDR1 SQVTM and CDR2 ANQGSEA. V dropped 2 bases and J dropped 3 bases, with 5 bases sitting between them. CDR3 in amino acids: CSVELRYNEQFF. The CDR3 nucleotides are TGCAGCGTTGAACTACGCTACAATGAGCAGTTCTTC.

This clonotype was recorded at least ten times. The chain uses TRBV4-1 and TRBJ1-1; the D gene is possibly TRBD1 (5 bases). This CDR3 has 13 amino acids. Germline CDR1 and CDR2: MGHRA and YSYEKL. V was trimmed by 3 bases and J by 3 bases, leaving 8 bases between them. CDR3: CASSHPRDTEAFF. CDR3 coding DNA: TGCGCCAGCAGCCATCCCAGGGACACTGAAGCTTTCTTT.

There are a few counts of this clonotype. CDR3 sequence reads: CATLLRGRISGANVLTF. Written as DNA, the CDR3 is TGTGCCACCCTCTTGAGGGGGCGCATCAGTGGGGCCAACGTCCTGACTTTC. V usage is TRBV12-3 or TRBV12-4 and J usage is TRBJ2-6; 7 bases agree with TRBD1. V dropped 10 bases and J dropped 3; count of bases not matched to a gene: 15. This CDR3 comprises 17 residues.